Listed below are T cell receptor beta chains from one sample, sequenced in a study of T cell responses to AZD1222 COVID-19 vaccine. Some clones are missing from TCRdb's copy, which holds only in-frame ones; the method was immunoSEQ multiplex PCR. The sample lists under 70,000 clones, around 84% occurring once. The sample in question was peripheral blood, obtained on day 0 of AZD1222 vaccination. All receptors come from an adult in good health. Both conserved end residues are part of each CDR3. A D gene is named only where the DNA matches it firmly. Clone size, where shown, is once, few, many, or a class for clones that have expanded.

>TRBJ2-7|TRBD2|-|TRBV19
TGTGCCAGTAGTAGATCCGCGGGACTAGCTTCTTACGAGCAGTACTTC
CASSRSAGLASYEQYF
>TRBJ1-2|TRBD1|-|TRBV5-5
TGTGCCAGCAGCCTGGACAGGGCGGGGCTGATCGGCTACACCTTC
CASSLDRAGLIGYTF
>TRBJ1-1|-|-|TRBV18
TGTGCCAGCTCACCGACAACCTTGAACACTGAAGCTTTCTTT
CASSPTTLNTEAFF
>TRBJ2-3|TRBD2|-|TRBV7-3
TGTGCCAGCAGCTTGGGGACTAGCACATTCACAGATACGCAGTATTTT
CASSLGTSTFTDTQYF
>TRBJ1-1|-|-|TRBV6-5
TGTGCCAGCAGTTACGGCAGGGTAGGTCATGAAGCTTTCTTT
CASSYGRVGHEAFF
>TRBJ2-7|TRBD2|-|TRBV4-2
TGTGCCAGCAGCCCGGGACTAGGGGTCTACGAGCAGTACTTC
CASSPGLGVYEQYF
>TRBJ2-1|TRBD2|-|TRBV7-2
TGTGCCAGCAGCCCGGGACTAGCGGGAGGGCCCGAGTTCTTC
CASSPGLAGGPEFF
>TRBJ2-5|-|-|TRBV9
TGTGCCAGCAGCGCCTCTGGGGGCTGGGAGACCCAGTACTTC
CASSASGGWETQYF
>TRBJ1-5|-|-|TRBV7-8
TGTGCCAGCAGCTTAGGGCGCGGGAATCAGCCCCAGCATTTT
CASSLGRGNQPQHF
>TRBJ1-1|-|-|TRBV12-3/TRBV12-4
TGTGCCAGCAGTGGTACAGGTTACACTGAAGCTTTCTTT
CASSGTGYTEAFF
>TRBJ1-5|TRBD1|-|TRBV11-2
TGTGCCAGCAGCCCCACAGGGGGAAGTAGTCAGCCCCAGCATTTT
CASSPTGGSSQPQHF
>TRBJ1-3|TRBD1|-|TRBV19
TGTGCCAGCCGAACCGGGGACAGGGGGCGCCGGGACAGGAACACCATATATTTT
CASRTGDRGRRDRNTIYF
>TRBJ2-1|TRBD2|-|TRBV7-9
TGTGCCAGCAGTTCTACCCGGGGGGATCTGAATGAGCAGTTCTTC
CASSSTRGDLNEQFF
>TRBJ1-5|-|-|TRBV7-2
TGTGCCAGCAGCTTAAAAGGGGCGGGTCAGCCCCAGCATTTT
CASSLKGAGQPQHF
>TRBJ2-1|TRBD1|once|TRBV7-9
TGTGCCAGCAGCTTAGCGGAGACAGGGTGGAATGGTGAGCAGTTCTTC
CASSLAETGWNGEQFF
>TRBJ2-1|-|-|TRBV5-6
TGTGCCAGCAGCTTTAGGCTAACTGGAACCGTATCGCAGTTCTTC
CASSFRLTGTVSQFF
>TRBJ2-7|TRBD2|-|TRBV7-2
TGTGCCAGCGGGAGGGATTACGAGCAGTACTTC
CASGRDYEQYF
>TRBJ1-2|-|-|TRBV28
TGTGCCAGCAGTAGGGCCATCTATGGCTACACCTTC
CASSRAIYGYTF
>TRBJ2-1|-|-|TRBV14
TGTGCCAGCAGCCACGGAGTCTACAATGAGCAGTTCTTC
CASSHGVYNEQFF
>TRBJ2-3|-|-|TRBV4-3
TGCGCCAGCAGCCCCAGGGTGCCAGATACGCAGTATTTT
CASSPRVPDTQYF
>TRBJ1-5|TRBD1|few|TRBV19
TGTGCCAGTAGTGTCGGACAGGCCGAGAATCAGCCCCAGCATTTT
CASSVGQAENQPQHF
>TRBJ2-7|TRBD2|-|TRBV30
TGTGCCTGGAGAAGGGAGGGAGAGCAGTACTTC
CAWRREGEQYF
>TRBJ1-4|TRBD1|-|TRBV18
TGTGCCAGCTCACCCTCACAGGGGTTAGGGGAAAAACTGTTTTTT
CASSPSQGLGEKLFF
>TRBJ1-1|-|-|TRBV30
TGTGCCTGGAGTGTAGGGGGGTGGACTGAAGCTTTCTTT
CAWSVGGWTEAFF
>TRBJ2-1|TRBD2|-|TRBV11-2
TGTGCCAGCAGCTTAGGAGCGGGGGGGAACAATGAGCAGTTCTTC
CASSLGAGGNNEQFF
>TRBJ2-6|-|-|TRBV4-3
TGCGCCAGCAGCCAAGATCTGGGGGCCGGGGCCAACGTCCTGACTTTC
CASSQDLGAGANVLTF
>TRBJ2-7|TRBD2|-|TRBV7-9
TGTGCCAGCAGCTTCGCGGGAGTTTTGGACGAGCAGTACTTC
CASSFAGVLDEQYF
>TRBJ1-1|TRBD1|-|TRBV18
TGTGCCAGCTCACCAGGTGGACAGGGGGGAGCTTTCTTT
CASSPGGQGGAFF
>TRBJ2-7|-|-|TRBV12-3/TRBV12-4
TGTGCCAGCAGTACAAGTCAACCCTACGAGCAGTACTTC
CASSTSQPYEQYF
>TRBJ1-4|TRBD1|-|TRBV5-1
TGCGCCAGCGGAAATGGACAGGGACATGAAAAACTGTTTTTT
CASGNGQGHEKLFF
>TRBJ1-3|-|-|TRBV6-5
TGTGCCAGCGAGGGGGTCTCCGGAAACACCATATATTTT
CASEGVSGNTIYF
>TRBJ1-2|TRBD1|-|TRBV29-1
TGCAGCGGGGGACAGGGAGACTATGGCTACACCTTC
CSGGQGDYGYTF
>TRBJ1-1|-|-|TRBV7-6
TGTGCCAGCAGCTATTCCGACCGGCGGGGCACTGAAGCTTTCTTT
CASSYSDRRGTEAFF
>TRBJ2-7|-|-|TRBV5-8
TGTGCCAGCAGCGATCCGGCATTCTACGAGCAGTACTTC
CASSDPAFYEQYF
>TRBJ2-6|-|-|TRBV30
TGTGCCAGGCAAACTAGTCGCGGGGCCAACGTCCTGACTTTC
CARQTSRGANVLTF
>TRBJ1-2|-|-|TRBV4-1
TGCGCCAGCAGTGAGGGGGGGGTTAACTATGGCTACACCTTC
CASSEGGVNYGYTF
>TRBJ2-7|-|-|TRBV5-1
TGCGCCAGCAGCGCGAGTAACTCCTACGAGCAGTACTTC
CASSASNSYEQYF
>TRBJ2-7|-|-|TRBV27
TGTGCCAGCTTGAGGGGTTACGAGCAGTACTTC
CASLRGYEQYF
>TRBJ1-1|-|-|TRBV20-1
TGCAGTGCTAGAGATAACACTGAAGCTTTCTTT
CSARDNTEAFF
>TRBJ2-5|-|-|TRBV14
TGTGCCAGCAGCCAAGCCAAGACCCAGTACTTC
CASSQAKTQYF
>TRBJ2-3|-|-|TRBV4-2
TGTGCCAGCAGCCAAGACGGGACGTTGACCACAGATACGCAGTATTTT
CASSQDGTLTTDTQYF
>TRBJ1-1|TRBD1|-|TRBV5-1
TGCGCCAGCAGCCTGGATGGGGGACAGCCGAACACTGAAGCTTTCTTT
CASSLDGGQPNTEAFF
>TRBJ2-1|-|-|TRBV4-2
TGTGCCAGCAGCCCCTACCGGGACCCCTACAATGAGCAGTTCTTC
CASSPYRDPYNEQFF
>TRBJ1-2|TRBD1|-|TRBV4-3
TGCGCCAGCAGCCAAATTACTGGGACAGACTATGGCTACACCTTC
CASSQITGTDYGYTF
>TRBJ2-7|TRBD1|-|TRBV5-1
TGCGCCAGTTCTCCGGGACAGGGCCCCTACGAGCAGTACTTC
CASSPGQGPYEQYF
>TRBJ2-7|TRBD1|-|TRBV5-1
TGCGCCAGCAGTTGGACAGGGACGAACGAGCAGTACTTC
CASSWTGTNEQYF
>TRBJ1-2|TRBD1|-|TRBV7-2
TGTGCCAGCAGACCAGACAGGGGTAGCTATGGCTACACCTTC
CASRPDRGSYGYTF
>TRBJ1-1|-|-|TRBV19
TGTGCCAGTAGTCATAAGGGGGGCGCTGAAGCTTTCTTT
CASSHKGGAEAFF
>TRBJ2-7|-|-|TRBV5-5
TGTGCCAGCAGCCAAGATAATTTCCCGTACGAGCAGTACTTC
CASSQDNFPYEQYF
>TRBJ1-1|-|-|TRBV19
TGTGCCAGTGGCCCAAGGGCGGGTGGTGAAGCTTTCTTT
CASGPRAGGEAFF
>TRBJ2-7|TRBD1|-|TRBV7-7
TGTGCTAGCAGCCCCGGGACAGGGGGCTACGAGCAGTACTTC
CASSPGTGGYEQYF
>TRBJ2-7|-|few|TRBV28
TGTGCCAGCAGTTTTTGGCTACAGGACACGGCCCAAAGGGAGCAGTACTTC
CASSFWLQDTAQREQYF
>TRBJ2-4|-|-|TRBV21-1
TGTGCCAGCAGACGAGGTGGGACGGCCATAGCCAAAAACATTCAGTACTTC
CASRRGGTAIAKNIQYF
>TRBJ1-6|-|-|TRBV9
TGTGCCAGCAGCGTAGGTGGGGCGCTGAATTCACCCCTCCACTTT
CASSVGGALNSPLHF